These 21 T cell receptor beta chains were sequenced from one sample in a study of graft-versus-host responses after intestinal transplantation. Repertoires were generated with immunoSEQ multiplex PCR, while TCRdb's copy carries only in-frame clones and drops some. The profile shows approximately 130,000 clones, around 94% of them singletons. No antigen has been identified for these receptors. Source: unstimulated CD4+ T cells sorted from spleen or lymph node cells, taken before intestinal transplant. Receptor source: a human donor who received an intestinal transplant.

The gene calls are TRBV19 and TRBJ2-7, with TRBD1 matching over 8 bases. Germline assignment: CDR1 LNHDA and CDR2 SQIVND (reference sequence). V lost 5 bases to trimming and J lost 3 bases; unmatched junction nucleotides: 12. There are 16 residues in the CDR3. This CDR3 is CASSPHQGQAFYEQYF. The DNA of the CDR3 is TGTGCCAGTAGTCCACACCAGGGACAGGCTTTCTACGAGCAGTACTTC.

The chain couples TRBV14 to TRBJ2-7; tentatively, D is TRBD2 (5 bases). CDR3 length: 16 residues. The ends were cut back, 1 base at V and 0 bases at J, with 13 bases in the middle. Germline V CDR1 and CDR2: SGHDN, FVKESK. The chain's CDR3 is CASSQVGGYSSYEQYF. Here the CDR3 DNA reads TGTGCCAGCAGCCAAGTCGGAGGTTATAGCTCCTACGAGCAGTACTTC.

The rearrangement uses TRBV5-1 and TRBJ1-3; D is unclear. The CDR3 consists of 16 residues. Trimming stripped 4 bases from V and 2 bases from J, with 16 bases between. In germline, CDR1 is SGHRS, CDR2 YFSETQ. DNA of the CDR3: TGCGCCAGCAGCCCGGCGACCGGTAGGGCTGGAAACACCATATATTTT. It is translated as CASSPATGRAGNTIYF.

V gene TRBV10-3 combines with J gene TRBJ2-1, with 9 bases that match TRBD2. Germline assignment: CDR1 ENHRY and CDR2 SYGVKD. V lost 4 bases, J lost 3 bases, and 1 base stayed unmatched. This CDR3 region has 14 residues. CDR3 nucleotide sequence: TGTGCCATCAGTGCTAGCGGGGTCTACAATGAGCAGTTCTTC. Protein: CAISASGVYNEQFF.

The chain couples TRBV5-6 to TRBJ1-5, with D tentatively TRBD1 (6 bases). There are 14 residues in the CDR3. Germline V lookup: CDR1 SGHDT, CDR2 YYEEEE. V gave up 4 bases and J gave up 7 bases, with 15 bases separating them. The CDR3 spells CASSSNRAWQPQHF. The CDR3 DNA sequence: TGTGCCAGCAGCAGCAACAGGGCCTGGCAGCCCCAGCATTTT.

The chain employs TRBV7-8 and TRBJ2-5, with 7 nucleotides matching TRBD2. CDR3 length: 16 residues. Germline CDR1 SGHVS, CDR2 FQNEAQ. V dropped 4 bases and J dropped 2; count of bases not matched to a gene: 10. CDR3 DNA sequence: TGTGCCAGCAGCTCCTGGCGGGGGACGGAACAAGAGACCCAGTACTTC. Translated, it gives CASSSWRGTEQETQYF.

The rearrangement joins TRBV6-6 to TRBJ1-1; D call uncertain. The germline V and J ends were trimmed by 2 bases and 4 bases, with 2 bases remaining between them. The CDR3 has 11 amino acids. Germline values: CDR1 MNHNY, CDR2 SVGAGI (reference sequence). Written as DNA, the CDR3 is TGTGCCAGCAGTTACGCCACTGAAGCTTTCTTT. It yields the protein CASSYATEAFF.

The rearrangement links TRBV11-3 to TRBJ2-3; tentatively, D is TRBD2 (5 bases). V was trimmed by 5 bases and J by 4 bases, leaving 13 bases between them. The germline V gene has CDR1 SGHNT and CDR2 YENEEA. The CDR3 spans 14 residues. CDR3 sequence reads: CASSPAEAPDTQYF. As DNA, the CDR3 is TGTGCCAGCAGCCCCGCGGAGGCCCCAGATACGCAGTATTTT.

The rearrangement joins TRBV6-1 to TRBJ2-3; D ambiguous. Germline V gene data show CDR1 as MNHNS and CDR2 as SASEGT. The CDR3 length is 13 residues. V lost 8 bases to trimming and J lost 4 bases, with 13 bases between them. The CDR3 region is CASAPVDPDTQYF. The CDR3 DNA sequence: TGTGCCAGCGCGCCGGTCGACCCAGATACGCAGTATTTT.

The rearrangement joins TRBV7-6 to TRBJ2-2; unclear D gene. CDR1 and CDR2 (germline): SGHVS, FNYEAQ. V was cut by 2 bases and J by 1 base, with 5 bases left in between. This CDR3 contains 14 residues. This CDR3 reads CASSLMQNTGELFF. CDR3 sequence (DNA): TGTGCCAGCAGCTTAATGCAGAACACCGGGGAGCTGTTTTTT.

CDR3: CASSRTQYNEQFF. Here the CDR3 DNA reads TGTGCCAGCAGCCGGACACAATACAATGAGCAGTTCTTC. The chain combines TRBV7-2 with TRBJ2-1, with TRBD1 as a possible D gene (5 bases). The V gene's germline CDR1 is SGHTA and CDR2 FQGNSA. The CDR3 totals 13 residues. With 5 bases removed from V and 4 bases from J, the gap between germline ends came to 9 bases. The full variable domain, with the rest looked up from reference TRBV7-2 and TRBJ2-1, is GAGVSQSPSNKVTEKGKDVELRCDPISGHTALYWYRQSLGQGLEFLIYFQGNSAPDKSGLPSDRFSAERTGGSVSTLTIQRTQQEDSAVYLCASSRTQYNEQFFGPGTRLTVL.

The chain has TRBV5-5 and TRBJ2-1; D is tentatively TRBD1 or TRBD2 (5 bases each). CDR1 SGHKS and CDR2 YYEKEE come from the germline V gene (reference sequence). This CDR3 spans 19 amino acids. V shed 2 bases and J shed 3 bases, with 24 bases lying between them. The CDR3 region is CASSFASFGARNFYNEQFF. DNA of the CDR3: TGTGCCAGCAGCTTTGCAAGTTTCGGGGCCAGAAATTTCTACAATGAGCAGTTCTTC.

CDR3 bases: TGTGCCAGCAGTTACTCCCTCGGGGGGACTGAAGCTTTCTTT. Translation: CASSYSLGGTEAFF. V usage is TRBV6-5 and J usage is TRBJ1-1, with D perhaps TRBD1 (5 bases). This CDR3 is 14 amino acids long. V was clipped by 0 bases and J by 5 bases, with 10 bases between them. Germline V lookup: CDR1 MNHEY, CDR2 SVGAGI.

V is TRBV5-4 and J is TRBJ2-3; unclear D gene. The CDR3 is 12 residues long. Germline CDR1 and CDR2: SGHNT and YYREEE (reference sequence). Trimming removed 4 bases from V and 4 bases from J, with 7 bases in between. The CDR3, as DNA: TGTGCCAGCAGCGCCCAAGCAGATACGCAGTATTTT. Amino acid sequence: CASSAQADTQYF.

This clone was seen just once. The V call is TRBV4-2, the J call TRBJ1-5; D is perhaps TRBD1 (6 bases). Trimming removed 4 bases from V and 6 bases from J, with 13 bases in between. In germline, CDR1 is LGHNA, CDR2 YNFKEQ. The CDR3 runs to 14 residues. Here the CDR3 DNA reads TGTGCCAGCAGCCGAGATCAGGGGCCTCAGCCCCAGCATTTT. Translating gives CASSRDQGPQPQHF.

This clone has more than one count but fewer than ten. The chain is built from TRBV6-6 and TRBJ2-5, with D hard to call. The ends were cut back, 8 bases at V and 4 bases at J, with 14 bases in the middle. Per germline, CDR1 MNHNY and CDR2 SVGAGI (reference sequence). The CDR3 is 13 residues long. CDR3 nucleotide sequence: TGTGCCAGCGTTTGGCGAAGGGTAGAGACCCAGTACTTC. It is translated as CASVWRRVETQYF.

This clone came up once. The CDR3 sequence is CASSLGQINEQFF. CDR3 coding DNA: TGTGCCAGCAGCTTAGGACAGATTAATGAGCAGTTCTTC. The chain couples TRBV11-2 to TRBJ2-1; possible D gene TRBD1, 5 bases. This CDR3 is 13 amino acids long. V gave up 1 base and J gave up 7 bases, with 8 bases separating them. CDR1 SGHAT and CDR2 FQNNGV come from the germline V gene. The full variable domain, with the rest looked up from reference TRBV11-2 and TRBJ2-1, is EAGVAQSPRYKIIEKRQSVAFWCNPISGHATLYWYQQILGQGPKLLIQFQNNGVVDDSQLPKDRFSAERLKGVDSTLKIQPAKLEDSAVYLCASSLGQINEQFFGPGTRLTVL.

The J gene is TRBJ2-1, the V gene TRBV11-2; no clear D gene. CDR3 length equals 13 residues. V was shortened by 2 bases and J by 3 bases, with 5 bases between the two germline ends. Per the germline V gene, CDR1 is SGHAT and CDR2 is FQNNGV. CDR3 in amino acids: CASSLRDYNEQFF. CDR3 DNA: TGTGCCAGCAGCTTAAGGGACTACAATGAGCAGTTCTTC.

The gene calls are TRBV11-2 and TRBJ2-7, with TRBD1 matching 7 bases. CDR3 length: 14 amino acids. V dropped 5 bases and J dropped 2; count of bases not matched to a gene: 6. Germline loops: CDR1 SGHAT, CDR2 FQNNGV. This CDR3 reads CASSPGQPTYEQYF. Written as DNA, the CDR3 is TGTGCCAGCAGCCCGGGACAGCCGACCTACGAGCAGTACTTC.

The chain combines TRBV9 with TRBJ1-2, with 7 bases that match TRBD1. Germline V CDR1 and CDR2: SGDLS, YYNGEE. V lost 3 bases and J lost 4; bases outside the gene matches: 6. This CDR3 has 14 amino acids. The CDR3 protein is CASSAPGQTYGYTF. In nucleotides, the CDR3 is TGTGCCAGCAGCGCACCGGGACAGACCTATGGCTACACCTTC.

The V call is TRBV6-1, the J call TRBJ1-2; 7 nucleotides align to TRBD1. This CDR3 contains 14 residues. Germline V gene sequence: CDR1 MNHNS, CDR2 SASEGT. Trimming at V came to 8 bases and at J to 0 bases, leaving 6 bases not matched to a gene. CDR3 residues: CASRRDSSNYGYTF. The CDR3 DNA is TGTGCCAGCCGGCGGGACAGTTCTAACTATGGCTACACCTTC.